The rows below give T cell receptor beta chains drawn from one sample of a study of post-analysis software for immune sequencing data. TCRdb reprocessed the PCR reads via MiXCR and lists one record per CDR3 protein. The table lists about 560,000 distinct CDR3 sequences, around 40% of them singletons. Sequences were obtained from blood. The receptors come from a girl between 5 and 17 years old with multiple sclerosis. Both conserved end residues are part of each CDR3. Each record gives: J gene, clone size, D gene, V gene, CDR3 DNA, CDR3 protein. A D gene is named only where the DNA matches it firmly. Size tells how often a clone was seen (once, few, many) or the class of an expanded clone, and some rows leave it out.

j_call: TRBJ2-2; clone_size: few; d_call: NA; v_call: TRBV9; cdr3_nt: TGTGCCAGCAGCCCGCTTGGGGACGGCGGCACCGGGGAGCTGTTTTTT; cdr3_aa: CASSPLGDGGTGELFF
j_call: TRBJ2-7; clone_size: NA; d_call: NA; v_call: TRBV6-6; cdr3_nt: TGTGCCACCTCGCTGCGGGACTACGAGCAGTACTTC; cdr3_aa: CATSLRDYEQYF
j_call: TRBJ2-1; clone_size: once; d_call: NA; v_call: TRBV29-1; cdr3_nt: TGCAGCGTTGAGGCAATAACTAACGGGAGCAATGAGCAGTTCTTC; cdr3_aa: CSVEAITNGSNEQFF
j_call: TRBJ2-3; clone_size: NA; d_call: NA; v_call: TRBV7-9; cdr3_nt: TGTGCCAGCACCCTAGGGGAGCAGGGCACAGATACGCAGTATTTT; cdr3_aa: CASTLGEQGTDTQYF
j_call: TRBJ2-7; clone_size: few; d_call: NA; v_call: TRBV29-1; cdr3_nt: TGCAGCGTTGAAGGTGGCAGGGGGGGCTACGAGCAGTACTTC; cdr3_aa: CSVEGGRGGYEQYF
j_call: TRBJ1-6; clone_size: NA; d_call: NA; v_call: TRBV4-1; cdr3_nt: TGCGCCAGCAGCCCCGGTATGGGCCTCTCCTATAATTCACCCCTCCACTTT; cdr3_aa: CASSPGMGLSYNSPLHF
j_call: TRBJ2-1; clone_size: few; d_call: TRBD1; v_call: TRBV5-1; cdr3_nt: TGCGCCAGCAGGGACGGGACAGGGGGCTTTGACAATGAGCAGTTCTTC; cdr3_aa: CASRDGTGGFDNEQFF
j_call: TRBJ1-4; clone_size: NA; d_call: TRBD1; v_call: TRBV29-1; cdr3_nt: TGCAGCGCCAAAAAGGGGACAGGGTTTGAAAAACTGTTTTTT; cdr3_aa: CSAKKGTGFEKLFF
j_call: TRBJ1-2; clone_size: NA; d_call: NA; v_call: TRBV29-1; cdr3_nt: TGCAGCGTGGGCGCGTCCGGAGGCTATGGCTACACCTTC; cdr3_aa: CSVGASGGYGYTF
j_call: TRBJ2-3; clone_size: few; d_call: TRBD2; v_call: TRBV9; cdr3_nt: TGTGCCAGCAGCTCAAAGCGGGGGAGCACAGATACGCAGTATTTT; cdr3_aa: CASSSKRGSTDTQYF
j_call: TRBJ1-1; clone_size: once; d_call: NA; v_call: TRBV20-1; cdr3_nt: TGCAGTGCTAGAGCACAGGGCAGAAGGGGGACTGAAGCTTTCTTT; cdr3_aa: CSARAQGRRGTEAFF
j_call: TRBJ2-5; clone_size: few; d_call: TRBD2; v_call: TRBV29-1; cdr3_nt: TGCAGCGGCCTAGCGGGAGCGGGTGAGACCCAGTACTTC; cdr3_aa: CSGLAGAGETQYF
j_call: TRBJ1-6; clone_size: NA; d_call: NA; v_call: TRBV4-1; cdr3_nt: TGCGCCAGCAGCCAAAAATCAGGGACCAATTCACCCCTCCACTTT; cdr3_aa: CASSQKSGTNSPLHF
j_call: TRBJ2-1; clone_size: NA; d_call: NA; v_call: TRBV4-2; cdr3_nt: TGTGCCAGCAGCCAAGATTCCTTCCGGGGGGCCGGCCACAATGAGCAGTTCTTC; cdr3_aa: CASSQDSFRGAGHNEQFF
j_call: TRBJ2-6; clone_size: few; d_call: NA; v_call: TRBV4-2; cdr3_nt: TGTGCCAGCAGCCAAGAAGCAGGTAACGGGACCAACGTCCTGACTTTC; cdr3_aa: CASSQEAGNGTNVLTF
j_call: TRBJ1-1; clone_size: few; d_call: TRBD1; v_call: TRBV20-1; cdr3_nt: TGCAGTGCTGGACAGGGGGTGAGGGCTGAAGCTTTCTTT; cdr3_aa: CSAGQGVRAEAFF
j_call: TRBJ1-2; clone_size: NA; d_call: NA; v_call: TRBV7-6; cdr3_nt: TGTGCCAGCAGCCGCGGACGGGGGTCTAACTATGGCTACACCTTC; cdr3_aa: CASSRGRGSNYGYTF
j_call: TRBJ1-1; clone_size: NA; d_call: NA; v_call: TRBV7-9; cdr3_nt: TGTGCCAGCAGCTTAGTGCCACGCACTGAAGCTTTCTTT; cdr3_aa: CASSLVPRTEAFF
j_call: TRBJ1-2; clone_size: NA; d_call: NA; v_call: TRBV19; cdr3_nt: TGTGCCAGTCTTTCGACATTAAACTATGGCTACACCTTC; cdr3_aa: CASLSTLNYGYTF
j_call: TRBJ2-3; clone_size: NA; d_call: NA; v_call: TRBV4-1; cdr3_nt: TGCGCCAGCAGCTCCCGGACTAGGGGGGTCGCGCAGTATTTT; cdr3_aa: CASSSRTRGVAQYF
j_call: TRBJ2-2; clone_size: once; d_call: NA; v_call: TRBV20-1; cdr3_nt: TGCAGTGCTAGAGATCCTATGGGGAACACCGGGGAGCTGTTTTTT; cdr3_aa: CSARDPMGNTGELFF
j_call: TRBJ2-1; clone_size: NA; d_call: TRBD1; v_call: TRBV4-1; cdr3_nt: TGCGCCAGCAGCCATATAATCCGGGACAGGGCAGACAATGAGCAGTTCTTC; cdr3_aa: CASSHIIRDRADNEQFF
j_call: TRBJ2-2; clone_size: NA; d_call: NA; v_call: TRBV29-1; cdr3_nt: TGCAGCGTTGCCGGACAGCCGAACACCGGGGAGCTGTTTTTT; cdr3_aa: CSVAGQPNTGELFF
j_call: TRBJ2-3; clone_size: once; d_call: TRBD2; v_call: TRBV2; cdr3_nt: TGTGCCAGCACGGTGGAACTAGCGGGAGTATCAGATACGCAGTATTTT; cdr3_aa: CASTVELAGVSDTQYF
j_call: TRBJ2-7; clone_size: few; d_call: NA; v_call: TRBV6-1; cdr3_nt: TGTGCCAGCAGTGAAGCCCTGAACGAGCAGTACTTC; cdr3_aa: CASSEALNEQYF
j_call: TRBJ2-1; clone_size: few; d_call: NA; v_call: TRBV7-9; cdr3_nt: TGTGCCAGCAGCATCCGTACCGGTGGTGAGCAGTTCTTC; cdr3_aa: CASSIRTGGEQFF
j_call: TRBJ2-1; clone_size: NA; d_call: TRBD2; v_call: TRBV3-1; cdr3_nt: TGTGCCAGCAGCCAAGGGGGTCTAGCGGGAGGGGTCAAGCAGTTCTTC; cdr3_aa: CASSQGGLAGGVKQFF
j_call: TRBJ2-1; clone_size: NA; d_call: NA; v_call: TRBV24-1; cdr3_nt: TGTGCCACCAGTGATCCTGCAGACCGAAACAATGAGCAGTTCTTC; cdr3_aa: CATSDPADRNNEQFF
j_call: TRBJ1-1; clone_size: few; d_call: NA; v_call: TRBV29-1; cdr3_nt: TGCAGCGTTGAAGCGGGCAATGAGGATAAAGCTTTCTTT; cdr3_aa: CSVEAGNEDKAFF
j_call: TRBJ2-1; clone_size: NA; d_call: NA; v_call: TRBV6-1; cdr3_nt: TGTGCCAGCAGTGGAAGGGGGTTCGATGAGCAGTTCTTC; cdr3_aa: CASSGRGFDEQFF
j_call: TRBJ2-7; clone_size: NA; d_call: TRBD2; v_call: TRBV5-1; cdr3_nt: TGCGCCAGCAGCCCCCGGACTAGCGGGAGGTTGGCCTACGAGCAGTACTTC; cdr3_aa: CASSPRTSGRLAYEQYF
j_call: TRBJ1-2; clone_size: once; d_call: NA; v_call: TRBV29-1; cdr3_nt: TGCAGCGCAGGGAACGGAGTTATTTACACCTTC; cdr3_aa: CSAGNGVIYTF
j_call: TRBJ2-7; clone_size: few; d_call: TRBD2; v_call: TRBV11-3; cdr3_nt: TGTGCCAGCAGGGGCAGGGGCGGGAGGCACGAGCAGTACTTC; cdr3_aa: CASRGRGGRHEQYF
j_call: TRBJ2-4; clone_size: few; d_call: NA; v_call: TRBV7-9; cdr3_nt: TGTGCCAGCAGCTTAGGGGTTACGAGGAACATTCAGTACTTC; cdr3_aa: CASSLGVTRNIQYF
j_call: TRBJ2-7; clone_size: NA; d_call: TRBD2; v_call: TRBV12-3/TRBV12-4; cdr3_nt: TGTGCCAGCAGTCCTACCTACGGGACTAGCGGGATTGAGCAGTACTTC; cdr3_aa: CASSPTYGTSGIEQYF
j_call: TRBJ2-3; clone_size: NA; d_call: TRBD2; v_call: TRBV5-1; cdr3_nt: TGCGCCAGCAGCTTGGGTAGCGGGGCTAGCACAGATACGCAGTATTTT; cdr3_aa: CASSLGSGASTDTQYF
j_call: TRBJ2-3; clone_size: NA; d_call: TRBD2; v_call: TRBV5-1; cdr3_nt: TGCGCCAGCAGCACCGGGGGGACCACAGATACGCAGTATTTT; cdr3_aa: CASSTGGTTDTQYF
j_call: TRBJ2-1; clone_size: NA; d_call: NA; v_call: TRBV4-1; cdr3_nt: TGCGCCAGCAGCCAAGAGGTCCATGAGCAGTTCTTC; cdr3_aa: CASSQEVHEQFF
j_call: TRBJ2-4; clone_size: NA; d_call: TRBD2; v_call: TRBV4-1; cdr3_nt: TGCGCCAGCAGCCAAGTCAGACTAGCAGGCCCCAGAATAGCCAAAAACATTCAGTACTTC; cdr3_aa: CASSQVRLAGPRIAKNIQYF
j_call: TRBJ2-4; clone_size: few; d_call: NA; v_call: TRBV18; cdr3_nt: TGTGCCAGCTCATACAGGAACGCGAACATTCAGTACTTC; cdr3_aa: CASSYRNANIQYF